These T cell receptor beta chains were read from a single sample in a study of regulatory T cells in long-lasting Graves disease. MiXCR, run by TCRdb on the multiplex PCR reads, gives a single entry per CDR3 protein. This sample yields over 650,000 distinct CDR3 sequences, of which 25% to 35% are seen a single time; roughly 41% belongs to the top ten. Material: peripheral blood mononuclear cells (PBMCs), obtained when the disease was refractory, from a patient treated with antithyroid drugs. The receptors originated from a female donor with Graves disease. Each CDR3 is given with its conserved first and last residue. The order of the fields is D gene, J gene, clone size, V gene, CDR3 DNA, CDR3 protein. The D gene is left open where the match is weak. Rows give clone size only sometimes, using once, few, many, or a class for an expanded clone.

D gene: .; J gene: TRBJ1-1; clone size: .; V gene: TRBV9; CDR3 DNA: TGTGCCAGCAGCGTTCGAGAGGGGGGCGAATCTGAAGCTTTCTTT; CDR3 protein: CASSVREGGESEAFF
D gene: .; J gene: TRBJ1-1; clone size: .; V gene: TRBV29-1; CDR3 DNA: TGCAGCGCCGGAGGGGGGGTTGGGGCTTTCTTT; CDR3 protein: CSAGGGVGAFF
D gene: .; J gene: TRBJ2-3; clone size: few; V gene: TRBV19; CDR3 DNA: TGTGCCAGTAGTATCGGGTGGGGGTCTAGCACAGATACGCAGTATTTT; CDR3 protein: CASSIGWGSSTDTQYF
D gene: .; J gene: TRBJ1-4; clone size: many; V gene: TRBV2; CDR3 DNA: TGTGCCAGCAGGCTAGACAGGATCTTAAATGAAAAACTGTTTTTT; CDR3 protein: CASRLDRILNEKLFF
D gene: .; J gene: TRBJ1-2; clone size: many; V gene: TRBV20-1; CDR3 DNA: TGCAGTGCTAGAGTTCCCCCGGCCGGCTACACCTTC; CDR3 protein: CSARVPPAGYTF
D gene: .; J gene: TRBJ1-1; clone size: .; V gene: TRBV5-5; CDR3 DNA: TGTGCCAGCACCAAGTTGGTAGACCTACGCACATTCTTT; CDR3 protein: CASTKLVDLRTFF
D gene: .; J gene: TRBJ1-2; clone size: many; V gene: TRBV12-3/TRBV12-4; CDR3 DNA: TGTGCCAGCAGTCCAACCCAGACAGGCCGATACTATGGCTACACCTTC; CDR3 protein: CASSPTQTGRYYGYTF
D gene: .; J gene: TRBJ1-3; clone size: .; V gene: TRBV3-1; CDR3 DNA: TGTGCCAGCAGCCTCTTAGGGACGCTTGGAAACACCATATATTTT; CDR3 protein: CASSLLGTLGNTIYF
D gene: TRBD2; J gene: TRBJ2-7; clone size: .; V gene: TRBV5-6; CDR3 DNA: TGTGCCAGCAGCTTGCAAAGTGCTAGCGGGTACGAGCAGTACTTC; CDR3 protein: CASSLQSASGYEQYF
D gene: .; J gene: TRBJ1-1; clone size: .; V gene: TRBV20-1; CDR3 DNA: TGCAGTGCTAGAGATACCAGGGGTACTACTGAAGCTTTCTTT; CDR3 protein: CSARDTRGTTEAFF
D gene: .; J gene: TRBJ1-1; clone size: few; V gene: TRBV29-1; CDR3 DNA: TGCAGCGTTGAAGGTGGGGCAGGAGCTGAAGCTTTCTTT; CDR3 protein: CSVEGGAGAEAFF
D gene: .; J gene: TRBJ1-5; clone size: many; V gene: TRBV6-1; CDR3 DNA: TGTGCCAGCAGTCGGGGTCTCCCCGATCAGCCCCAGCATTTT; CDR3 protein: CASSRGLPDQPQHF
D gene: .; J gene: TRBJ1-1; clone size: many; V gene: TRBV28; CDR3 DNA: TGTGCCAGCAGTTCCCGCGGTTTGGGTTCGGAAGCTTTCTTT; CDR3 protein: CASSSRGLGSEAFF
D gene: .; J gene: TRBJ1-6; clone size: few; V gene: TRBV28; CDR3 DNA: TGTGCCAGCAGGTCGCCACAGGGCCATAATTCACCCCTCCACTTT; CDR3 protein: CASRSPQGHNSPLHF
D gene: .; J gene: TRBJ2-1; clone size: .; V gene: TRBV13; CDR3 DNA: TGTGCCAGCAGCTTAGGAGGAGGTGCCTACAATGAGCAGTTCTTC; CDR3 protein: CASSLGGGAYNEQFF
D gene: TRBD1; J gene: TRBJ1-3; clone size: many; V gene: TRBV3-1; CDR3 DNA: TGTGCCAGCAGCCCTAAAACAGGGGGCTCTGGAAACACCATATATTTT; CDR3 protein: CASSPKTGGSGNTIYF
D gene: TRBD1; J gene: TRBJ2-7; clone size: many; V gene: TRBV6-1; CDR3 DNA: TGTGCCAGCAGGGGGGTTGGACAGGGGTCCTACGAGCAGTACTTC; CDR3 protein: CASRGVGQGSYEQYF
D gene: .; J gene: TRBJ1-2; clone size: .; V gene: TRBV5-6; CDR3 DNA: TGTGCCAGCAGCTTGACAGTAGTTGACTATGGCTACACCTTC; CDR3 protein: CASSLTVVDYGYTF
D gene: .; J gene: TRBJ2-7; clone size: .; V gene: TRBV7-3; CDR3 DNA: TGTGCCAGCAGCCTCTTGGGGTCTGGCGAGCAGTACTTC; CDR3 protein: CASSLLGSGEQYF
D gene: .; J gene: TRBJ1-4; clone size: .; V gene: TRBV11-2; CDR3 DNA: TGTGCCAGCAGCCCGTTCAGGGCCCTCGGTGAAAAGCTGTTTTTT; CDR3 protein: CASSPFRALGEKLFF
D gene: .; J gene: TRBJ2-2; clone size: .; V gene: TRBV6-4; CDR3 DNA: TGTGCCAGCAGTGTGATGGGCCGCAGGGCCGGGGAGCTGTTTTTT; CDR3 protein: CASSVMGRRAGELFF
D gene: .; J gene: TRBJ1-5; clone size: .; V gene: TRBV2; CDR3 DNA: TGTGCCAGCGTTCCCCAGGAGGGACGGCCCCAGCATTTT; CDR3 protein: CASVPQEGRPQHF
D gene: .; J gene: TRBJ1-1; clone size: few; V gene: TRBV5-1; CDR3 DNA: TGCGCCAGCAGCTTGGATAGGGCGGTGAACACTGAAGCTTTCTTT; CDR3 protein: CASSLDRAVNTEAFF